This record looks at one T cell receptor delta chain sequence and its context. It has no known antigen specificity. The protein held in TCRdb is that of a much larger clone and does not match this DNA's translation at residue 10, likely because of a read error; the protein shown is translated from the DNA. For bulk TCR repertoire analysis, Vgamma9/Vdelta2+ and Vdelta2-negative gammadelta T cell populations were isolated by flow sorting from peripheral blood mononuclear cells. The data are from a study of γδ T cells in repeated Plasmodium falciparum infection (dated by TCRdb to the early 2020s). General notes on the study: The natural-infection arm enrolled Malian children exposed to intense seasonal malaria transmission and compared the Malian children with Australian children matched for age and gender. Four controlled human malaria infections were administered to five malaria-naive U.S. adults over around 600 days by bites from P. falciparum NF54-infected Anopheles stephensi mosquitoes. Malian gammadelta TCR repertoires were analysed cross-sectionally during no-transmission periods and were analysed longitudinally across acute febrile malaria episodes. Samples were collected from controlled-infection subjects at baseline, immediately before selected infections, and 21 days after each infection. The study looked at how repeated Plasmodium falciparum infection shapes the human gammadelta T cell repertoire, using both natural infection in Mali and controlled human malaria infection.

The V end gives up 2 bases and the J end 8 bases, leaving 14 bases in the junction not matched to a gene. The CDR3 covers 14 residues, taking in both the cysteine and the phenylalanine. CDR3 DNA is the only sequence kept; it has 42 bases, read in frame from the first base. Taken from the germline V gene (reference sequence), the CDR1 and CDR2 loops are TVYSNPD and GDNSRS. Overall study results and their limits: Analysis of inter-individual variability in gammadelta T cell responses was limited by the small size of the controlled-infection cohort. In Vdelta2-negative, largely Vdelta1+, gammadelta TCR repertoires, repeated controlled infections appeared to drive waves of new clonotype selection. Vdelta2-negative gammadelta TCR repertoires from Malian children appeared more clonally expanded, less diverse and less shared than those of Australian children. The Malian cohort came from a small rural village of predominantly one ethnic group, limiting generalizability. Vgamma9/Vdelta2+ TCR repertoires showed a highly stable polyclonal repertoire over time and infection, with many inter-individual overlapping TCRgamma sequences.

The method behind the library was multiplex PCR. TCRdb records Illumina MiSeq as the sequencer. Both TCR gamma (TRG) and TCR delta (TRD) chains were sequenced from each sorted gammadelta T cell sample. The source study handled its data this way. The repertoire analyses used clonotype tree plots, the accumulated frequency of the top 20 clonotypes, and diversity index (DI) and D75 metrics. Clones were re-identified by TCRdb from the public reads with CATT, and rows with the same DNA were merged. TCRdb, not the original authors, processed these V and J calls. A total of 45,000 to 60,000 delta-chain clones appear in this sample, roughly 2% of them only once. The top ten clones comprise less than 30% of the sample.

This TCR came from a pool of human donors (malaria-infected and uninfected, not separated). What was sequenced was gamma-delta T cells from blood. The chain is assembled from TRDV3 and TRDJ1; 7 middle bases align to TRDD3. The J gene was missing in TCRdb and was found by matching the end of the DNA to germline. The encoded CDR3 is CAFPRSGWGVKLIF. The nucleotides are TGTGCCTTTCCGCGCTCCGGCTGGGGGGTGAAACTCATCTTT.